This entry concerns a single TCR beta chain. Trimming removed 2 bases from V and 3 bases from J, with 14 bases in between. Germline V gives CDR1 SNHLY, CDR2 FYNNEI. This CDR3 is 16 amino acids long. These data originate in a study of CD8 T cells in Susac syndrome. With random hexamers, roughly 0.45 to 1 ug RNA was reverse transcribed. Amplification of TCR beta CDR3 was carried out by immunoSEQ multiplex PCR, which covered 54 Vbeta and 13 Jbeta segments. TCRdb fed the immunoSEQ multiplex PCR reads into MiXCR, producing one record per CDR3 protein. Of over 350,000 distinct CDR3 sequences detected, 75% to 90% appear once; the ten largest clones hold 0.09% to 0.15%. Sequencing of TCR beta was carried out in blood CD8+ and CD4+ T cells. In the multiple sclerosis control group, patients were treatment-naive and had stable or active relapsing-remitting disease. Negative magnetic isolation gave CD8+ and CD4+ cells; FACS enriched CD8+ TEMRA.

The sequenced sample was CD8+ T cells from PBMCs. The rearrangement uses TRBV2 and TRBJ1-5; tentatively, D is TRBD1 (5 bases). This clonotype was sampled from a human donor with multiple sclerosis. CDR3 sequence reads: CASSERSGGDNQPQHF. The CDR3 region has the DNA TGTGCCAGCAGTGAAAGGTCCGGGGGTGACAATCAGCCCCAGCATTTT.